The 23 T cell receptor beta chains below were found in one sample sequenced in a study of radiotherapy plus CTLA-4 blockade in lung cancer (dated by TCRdb to between 2018 and 2020). Library preparation employed the immunoSEQ multiplex PCR assay. Drawn from immuneACCESS, this table holds only the in-frame rearrangements with V and J called that TCRdb kept. Clones are partly lost; checked studies trace under half to an unresolved V gene and leave the rest unexplained. A total of 65,000 to 70,000 clones appear in this sample, 70% to 80% of them only once. The ten largest clones represent roughly 10% of the sample. The sequencing here drew on peripheral blood, taken from a patient treated with radiotherapy plus ipilimumab. The receptors derive from a human donor with non-small cell lung cancer who had a complete response to radiotherapy plus ipilimumab.

J is TRBJ2-3 and V is TRBV6-1; 7 bases fit TRBD2. The germline V gene encodes CDR1 MNHNS and CDR2 SASEGT. The V gene end was trimmed by 8 bases and the J gene end by 6 bases; junction bases not matched to a gene: 11. CDR3 length: 14 residues. CDR3 sequence (DNA): TGTGCCAGCTCCTTAGCGGGCGGTCACGATACGCAGTATTTT. Its translation is CASSLAGGHDTQYF.

This chain uses TRBV2 with TRBJ1-2, with TRBD1 as a possible D gene (5 bases). V was trimmed by 8 bases and J by 4 bases, leaving 11 bases between them. Germline V gene sequence: CDR1 SNHLY, CDR2 FYNNEI. CDR3 length equals 12 residues. CDR3 residues: CASQGGPYGYTF. The CDR3 nucleotides read TGTGCCAGCCAGGGCGGCCCCTATGGCTACACCTTC. The complete variable domain, with remaining parts taken from reference TRBV2 and TRBJ1-2, reads EPEVTQTPSHQVTQMGQEVILRCVPISNHLYFYWYRQILGQKVEFLVSFYNNEISEKSEIFDDQFSVERPDGSNFTLKIRSTKLEDSAMYFCASQGGPYGYTFGSGTRLTVV.

This clone has just a few counts. V and J are TRBV19 and TRBJ1-2, with D tentatively TRBD1 (5 bases). CDR1 LNHDA and CDR2 SQIVND come from the germline V gene (reference sequence). The CDR3 length is 15 residues. Trimming took off 6 bases at V and 5 bases at J, with 19 bases between the two ends. The CDR3 bases are TGTGCCAGTAGCCCGGGACTGACAGACACTTATGGCTACACCTTC. Protein sequence: CASSPGLTDTYGYTF.

This clone was seen once. The rearrangement uses TRBV4-3 and TRBJ2-5; 7 positions agree with TRBD2. The germline V gene has CDR1 LGHNA and CDR2 YSLEER. The CDR3 is 14 residues long. V lost 1 base to trimming and J lost 4 bases; unmatched junction nucleotides: 3. CDR3: CASSQVGGGETQYF. In nucleotides, the CDR3 is TGCGCCAGCAGCCAAGTGGGGGGGGGAGAGACCCAGTACTTC.

The count of this clone is one. J is TRBJ1-5 and V is TRBV11-2; possible D gene TRBD1, 5 bases. With 3 bases removed from V and 6 bases from J, the gap between germline ends came to 12 bases. The CDR3 is made up of 14 amino acids. The germline V gene has CDR1 SGHAT and CDR2 FQNNGV. As DNA, the CDR3 is TGTGCCAGCAGCTTTGGGTCCGGGGCTCAGCCCCAGCATTTT. Its protein product is CASSFGSGAQPQHF.

The chain couples TRBV9 to TRBJ1-5, with TRBD1 matching over 7 bases. The CDR3 is 17 residues long. V shed 0 bases, J shed 6 bases, and the junction held 12 bases outside the gene matches. In germline, CDR1 is SGDLS, CDR2 YYNGEE. The DNA for the CDR3 is TGTGCCAGCAGCGTAGGTGACACGGACAGGTTAGGTCAGCCCCAGCATTTT. Translation: CASSVGDTDRLGQPQHF.

The chain couples TRBV6-1 to TRBJ1-3, with TRBD1 as a possible D gene (6 bases). The CDR3 contains 13 residues. V lost 6 bases and J lost 7, with 13 bases in between. Germline assignment: CDR1 MNHNS and CDR2 SASEGT. CDR3 sequence reads: CASSSPGANTIYF. CDR3 DNA sequence: TGTGCCAGCAGCTCCCCGGGGGCCAACACCATATATTTT.

The chain uses TRBV29-1 and TRBJ2-5; perhaps TRBD1 as D (6 bases). V dropped 5 bases and J dropped 1 base, with 8 bases sitting between them. The CDR3 has 12 residues. CDR1 is SQVTM and CDR2 is ANQGSEA in the germline V gene. CDR3 coding DNA: TGCAGCGTTCTGACAGGCCAAGAGACCCAGTACTTC. Residues: CSVLTGQETQYF.

The chain is built from TRBV7-2 and TRBJ1-1; the D gene is possibly TRBD1 (6 bases). CDR1 is SGHTA and CDR2 is FQGNSA in the germline V gene. The V and J ends lost 4 bases and 4 bases respectively, with 10 bases between them. This CDR3 is built from 13 residues. The CDR3 protein is CASSYRVITEAFF. In nucleotides, the CDR3 is TGTGCCAGCAGCTACAGGGTCATCACTGAAGCTTTCTTT.

The chain joins TRBV6-5 to TRBJ2-7; D call uncertain. V was trimmed by 5 bases and J by 2 bases, leaving 13 bases between them. Looked up from germline, CDR1 is MNHEY and CDR2 is SVGAGI. The CDR3 has 14 amino acids. The CDR3 bases are TGTGCCAGCAGTGAGTCCCTAGGGACCTACGAGCAGTACGTC. This gives the protein CASSESLGTYEQYV.

The rearrangement joins TRBV23-1 to TRBJ1-1, with D unresolved. TRBV23-1 is flagged as an ORF with uncertain function. The germline V and J ends were trimmed by 2 bases and 4 bases, with 20 bases remaining between them. CDR3 length equals 17 residues. CDR3 loop: CASSQPLKMTRTTEAFF. The CDR3 DNA reads as TGCGCCAGCAGTCAACCCCTAAAAATGACACGGACCACTGAAGCTTTCTTT.

Concerning this clone: The CDR3 end shows no conserved phenylalanine or tryptophan, and so a read error is likely. This chain connects TRBV10-3 to TRBJ1-2; tentatively, D is TRBD1 (5 bases). The ends were cut back, 7 bases at V and 8 bases at J, with 17 bases in the middle. Germline assignment: CDR1 ENHRY and CDR2 SYGVKD. The CDR3 length is 13 residues. CDR3 loop: CAITVDSVRGYTL. CDR3 sequence (DNA): TGTGCCATCACCGTCGACAGTGTACGGGGCTACACCCTC.

The chain combines TRBV28 with TRBJ2-2, with D perhaps matching TRBD1 (5 bases). Trimming shortened V by 6 bases and J by 6 bases, and 17 bases separated the two germline ends. This CDR3 contains 15 residues. Looked up from germline, CDR1 is MDHEN and CDR2 is SYDVKM. As DNA, the CDR3 is TGTGCCAGCAGCTTACTCAGGGAAATGGCCGGGGAGCTGTTTTTT. This codes for CASSLLREMAGELFF.

This chain joins TRBV9 and TRBJ2-3, with 9 bases that match TRBD2. This CDR3 has 16 amino acids. Per germline, CDR1 SGDLS and CDR2 YYNGEE. V lost 0 bases to trimming and J lost 0 bases; unmatched junction nucleotides: 2. CDR3 in amino acids: CASSVGLAVSTDTQYF. For the CDR3, the DNA is TGTGCCAGCAGCGTAGGACTAGCGGTTAGCACAGATACGCAGTATTTT.

The rearrangement uses TRBV28 and TRBJ2-7, with 7 nucleotides matching TRBD1. This CDR3 has 14 residues. V was clipped by 6 bases and J by 2 bases; unmatched bases: 7. Per germline, CDR1 MDHEN and CDR2 SYDVKM. The CDR3 DNA sequence: TGTGCCAGCAGAATGACAGGGCTAACCTACGAGCAGTACTTC. This codes for CASRMTGLTYEQYF.

The rearrangement joins TRBV5-1 to TRBJ1-2; TRBD1 might be the D (6 bases). This CDR3 is built from 16 residues. The germline CDR1 and CDR2 sequences are SGHRS and YFSETQ. Trimming left V 7 bases short and J 8 bases short, with 27 bases between. The CDR3, as DNA: TGCGCCAGCTCAACCACGGAAACAGGGTCTAGTTACGGCTACACCTTC. Encoded protein: CASSTTETGSSYGYTF.

V usage is TRBV11-2 and J usage is TRBJ2-1, with 12 bases identical to TRBD2. J lost 9 bases, V lost 1 base, and 7 bases had no gene match. The CDR3 runs 16 residues. Germline V gives CDR1 SGHAT, CDR2 FQNNGV. This chain's CDR3 is CASSLGRLAGASEQFF. CDR3 sequence (DNA): TGTGCCAGCAGCTTAGGGCGACTAGCGGGAGCCAGTGAGCAGTTCTTC.

This clone appeared once. The rearrangement uses TRBV30 and TRBJ1-2; a weak D match, TRBD1 (5 bases). Trimming left V 0 bases short and J 11 bases short, with 16 bases between. Germline loops: CDR1 GTSNPN, CDR2 SVGIG (reference sequence). The CDR3 loop spans 13 amino acids. The DNA for the CDR3 is TGTGCCTGGAGTGTACCAGGGCGACGTGGATACACCTTC. Its translation is CAWSVPGRRGYTF.

The chain has TRBV7-2 and TRBJ1-1; TRBD1 might be the D (6 bases). Germline V gives CDR1 SGHTA, CDR2 FQGNSA. CDR3 length: 12 amino acids. Between the trimmed V and J ends, which lost 3 bases and 8 bases, there was a span of 10 bases. The CDR3, as DNA: TGTGCCAGCAGCTTTGACAGGCTCGAAGCTTTCTTT. Translating it yields CASSFDRLEAFF. Full variable domain (remainder filled in from reference TRBV7-2 and TRBJ1-1): GAGVSQSPSNKVTEKGKDVELRCDPISGHTALYWYRQSLGQGLEFLIYFQGNSAPDKSGLPSDRFSAERTGGSVSTLTIQRTQQEDSAVYLCASSFDRLEAFFGQGTRLTVV.

The rearrangement links TRBV4-1 to TRBJ2-1; 9 bases are shared with TRBD2. There are 17 residues in the CDR3. Unmatched junction bases numbered 5, after V lost 0 bases and J lost 2 bases. In germline, CDR1 is MGHRA, CDR2 YSYEKL. CDR3 in amino acids: CASSQDQASGAYNEQFF. The CDR3 DNA is TGCGCCAGCAGCCAAGATCAGGCTAGCGGGGCCTACAATGAGCAGTTCTTC.

The chain has TRBV7-6 and TRBJ2-1, with D possibly TRBD1 on 6 matching bases. The germline V gene encodes CDR1 SGHVS and CDR2 FNYEAQ. V was cut by 5 bases and J by 4 bases, with 18 bases left in between. The CDR3 is made up of 16 amino acids. This CDR3 is CASSLQGAGVYNEQFF. The DNA for the CDR3 is TGTGCCAGCAGCCTTCAAGGGGCAGGGGTGTACAATGAGCAGTTCTTC.

The CDR3 DNA reads TGTGCCAGCAGCGGACAGGGGGCGCGAGGTGAAAAACTGTTTTTT. Residues: CASSGQGARGEKLFF. The rearrangement links TRBV7-9 to TRBJ1-4; 11 bases are shared with TRBD1. V lost 5 bases and J lost 7; bases outside the gene matches: 6. This CDR3 comprises 15 residues. Germline V CDR1 and CDR2: SEHNR, FQNEAQ (reference sequence).

The rearrangement links TRBV30 to TRBJ1-4; the D gene is possibly TRBD1 (5 bases). CDR1 GTSNPN and CDR2 SVGIG come from the germline V gene (reference sequence). CDR3 length: 13 amino acids. The V end was cut by 3 bases, the J end by 12 bases, with 17 bases between. The CDR3 reads CAWRGPGNGELFF. Written as DNA, the CDR3 is TGTGCCTGGAGGGGGCCGGGCAACGGGGAACTGTTTTTT.